This T cell receptor (beta chain) was sequenced in a study of T-cell reconstitution after alpha-beta-depleted transplantation in children. The CDR3 length is 15 residues. V lost 1 base to trimming and J lost 3 bases; unmatched junction nucleotides: 5. Germline CDR1 and CDR2: SGHRS and YFSETQ. Unique molecular identifiers were used to barcode this TCRbeta library. TCRdb processed the PCR reads anew with MiXCR; each CDR3 protein has one entry. The table lists 350,000 to 450,000 distinct CDR3 sequences, around 21% of them singletons. There are a few counts of this clonotype. The chain is built from TRBV5-1 and TRBJ2-7; 9 bases line up with TRBD2. The clonotype originates from a human donor who donated a stem cell graft to a child with acute myeloid leukemia. The source was PBMCs from the stem cell graft donor, collected from the stem cell graft. This CDR3 is CASSLWGSGGYEQYF. In nucleotides, the CDR3 is TGCGCCAGCAGCTTGTGGGGTAGCGGGGGCTACGAGCAGTACTTC.